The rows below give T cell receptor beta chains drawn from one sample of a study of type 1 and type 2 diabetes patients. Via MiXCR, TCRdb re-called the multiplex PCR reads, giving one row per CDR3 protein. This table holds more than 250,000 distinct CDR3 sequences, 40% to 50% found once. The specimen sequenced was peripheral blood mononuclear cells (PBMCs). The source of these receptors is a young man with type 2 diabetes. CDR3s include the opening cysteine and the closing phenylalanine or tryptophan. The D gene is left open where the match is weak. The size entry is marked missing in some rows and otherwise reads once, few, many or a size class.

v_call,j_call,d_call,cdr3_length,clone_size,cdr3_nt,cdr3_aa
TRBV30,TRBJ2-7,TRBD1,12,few,TGTGCCTTTGACAGGGCGTTCTACGAGCAGTACTTC,CAFDRAFYEQYF
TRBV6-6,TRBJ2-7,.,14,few,TGTGCCAGCAGTTTCATTACGGAGGCCTACGAGCAGTACTTC,CASSFITEAYEQYF
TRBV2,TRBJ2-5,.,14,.,TGTGCCAGCACCCCCTATACAGCAAAAGAGACCCAGTACTTC,CASTPYTAKETQYF
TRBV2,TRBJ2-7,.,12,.,TGTGCCAGCAGCCTCCCATCCTACGAGCAGTACTTC,CASSLPSYEQYF
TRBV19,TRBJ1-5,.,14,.,TGTGCCAGTAGTATAGTGGGGGGGGCTGGGCCCCAGCATTTT,CASSIVGGAGPQHF
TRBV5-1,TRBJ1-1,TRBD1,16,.,TGCGCCAGCAGCTTGGACAGGGGGCGGGTGGGAACTGAAGCTTTCTTT,CASSLDRGRVGTEAFF
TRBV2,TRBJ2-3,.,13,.,TGTGCCAGCAGACAGGGTAGCACAGATACGCAGTATTTT,CASRQGSTDTQYF
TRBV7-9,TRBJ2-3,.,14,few,TGTGCCAGCAGCTCCAGGGGAGGGACAGATACGCAGTATTTT,CASSSRGGTDTQYF
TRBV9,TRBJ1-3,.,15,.,TGTGCCAGCAGCGCCGGGACACCCTCTGGAAACACCATATATTTT,CASSAGTPSGNTIYF
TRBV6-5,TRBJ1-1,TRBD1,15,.,TGTGCCAGCACCTCGGACAGGGCCCTGAACACTGAAGCTTTCTTT,CASTSDRALNTEAFF
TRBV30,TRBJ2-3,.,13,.,TGTGCCTGGAGTTACGGAGGCACAGATACGCAGTATTTT,CAWSYGGTDTQYF
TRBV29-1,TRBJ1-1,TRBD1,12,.,TGCAGCGGGGATCTAGGGACAGATGAAGCTTTCTTT,CSGDLGTDEAFF
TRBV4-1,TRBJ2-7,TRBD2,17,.,TGCGCCAGCAGCCAAGAGCCGGGACTAGCGGGAGGACGCGAGCAGTACTTC,CASSQEPGLAGGREQYF
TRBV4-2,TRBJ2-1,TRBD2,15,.,TGTGCCAGCAGCCAAGACGCTAGCGGGGGGAATGAGCAGTTCTTC,CASSQDASGGNEQFF
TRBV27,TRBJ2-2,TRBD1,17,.,TGTGCCAGCAGTTTAAAGAGTCGGGACAGCTACACCGGGGAGCTGTTTTTT,CASSLKSRDSYTGELFF
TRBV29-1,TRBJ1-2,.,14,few,TGCAGCGTTGAAGATCAACCGACAGCCTATGGCTACACCTTC,CSVEDQPTAYGYTF
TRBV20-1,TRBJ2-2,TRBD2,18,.,TGCAGTGCTAGAGATCTAGAGACTAGCGGGTCGAACACCGGGGAGCTGTTTTTT,CSARDLETSGSNTGELFF
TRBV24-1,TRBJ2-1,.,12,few,TGTGCCACCGAGTCACATCGGAATGAGCAGTTCTTC,CATESHRNEQFF
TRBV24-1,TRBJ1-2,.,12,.,TGTGCCACCGGGGCTGGAGACTATGGCTACACCTTC,CATGAGDYGYTF
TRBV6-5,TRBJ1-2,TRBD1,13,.,TGTGCCAGCAGACAAGGACAGGGAGCTGGCTACACCTTC,CASRQGQGAGYTF
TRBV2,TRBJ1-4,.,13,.,TGTGCCAGCAGGACGGACGTGACTGAAAAACTGTTTTTT,CASRTDVTEKLFF
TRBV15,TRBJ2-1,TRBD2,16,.,TGTGCCACCAGCGGGACTAGCGGGAGGGAAAACGGTGAGCAGTTCTTC,CATSGTSGRENGEQFF
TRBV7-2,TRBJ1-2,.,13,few,TGTGCCAGCAGCCAGGACAGATACTATGGCTACACCTTC,CASSQDRYYGYTF
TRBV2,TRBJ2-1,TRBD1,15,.,TGTGCCAGCAGACGAGACAGGGCAAACTACAATGAGCAGTTCTTC,CASRRDRANYNEQFF
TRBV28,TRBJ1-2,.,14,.,TGTGCCAGCATCGGTAGGACCGCTAACTATGGCTACACCTTC,CASIGRTANYGYTF
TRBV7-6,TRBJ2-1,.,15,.,TGTGCCAGCAGCTCGACGGGCAGGGACTACAATGAGCAGTTCTTC,CASSSTGRDYNEQFF
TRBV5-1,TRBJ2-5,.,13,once,TGCGCCAGCGGGGCGGGAATCGGAGAGACCCAGTACTTC,CASGAGIGETQYF
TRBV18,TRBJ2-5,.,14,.,TGTGCCAGCTCACCGGAGGGACGTGGGGAGACCCAGTACTTC,CASSPEGRGETQYF
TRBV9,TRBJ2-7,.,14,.,TGTGCCAGCAGCGTCACCGGGACAACCTACGAGCAGTACTTC,CASSVTGTTYEQYF
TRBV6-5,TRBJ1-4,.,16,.,TGTGCCAGCAGTTACTCGACCCAGGCAGCTAATGAAAAACTGTTTTTT,CASSYSTQAANEKLFF
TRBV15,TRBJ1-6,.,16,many,TGTGCCACCAGCAGAGATCTTCGGGGCAAGGGTTCACCCCTCCACTTT,CATSRDLRGKGSPLHF
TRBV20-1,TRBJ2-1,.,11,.,TGCAGTGCTGGGTTGGCAAATGAGCAGTTCTTC,CSAGLANEQFF
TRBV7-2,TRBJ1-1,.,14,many,TGTGCCAGCAGCACCGGACAGTTGAACACTGAAGCTTTCTTT,CASSTGQLNTEAFF
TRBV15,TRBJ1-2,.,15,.,TGTGCCACCAGCAGAGATCGGGGGCCAGGGGAAACCTACACCTTC,CATSRDRGPGETYTF
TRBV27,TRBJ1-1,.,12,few,TGTGCCAGCGGGGTCCTTGGCGCTGAAGCTTTCTTT,CASGVLGAEAFF
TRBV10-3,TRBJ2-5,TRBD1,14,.,TGTGCCATCAGTGCCGGGACAGGTCGCGAGACCCAGTACTTC,CAISAGTGRETQYF
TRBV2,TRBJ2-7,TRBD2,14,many,TGTGCCAGCATTCCGGGACTAGCGGGGGTCGAGCAGTACTTC,CASIPGLAGVEQYF
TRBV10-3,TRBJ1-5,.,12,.,TGTGCCATCAGTGAGGGGAATCAGCCCCAGCATTTT,CAISEGNQPQHF
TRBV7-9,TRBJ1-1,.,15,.,TGTGCCAGCAGATCGATGGCCAGGGGAGGCACTGAAGCTTTCTTT,CASRSMARGGTEAFF
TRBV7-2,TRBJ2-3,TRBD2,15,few,TGTGCCAGCAGCAGACTAGCGGGGAGGAGGGATACGCAGTATTTT,CASSRLAGRRDTQYF
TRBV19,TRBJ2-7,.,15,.,TGTGCCAGTAGTAAGGTGCTAGGCAGTTGGTACGAGCAGTACTTC,CASSKVLGSWYEQYF
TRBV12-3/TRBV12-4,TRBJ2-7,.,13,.,TGTGCCAGCAGTTCCGGTTCAACCTACGAGCAGTACTTC,CASSSGSTYEQYF
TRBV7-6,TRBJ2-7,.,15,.,TGTGCCAGCAGCTTAGGGGGCGCTACCTCAAGCGAGCAGTACTTC,CASSLGGATSSEQYF
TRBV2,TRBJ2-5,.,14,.,TGTGCCAGCAGTGAAGGTAGATCGGTGGAGTCCCAGTACTTC,CASSEGRSVESQYF
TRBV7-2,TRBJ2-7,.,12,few,TGTGCCAGCAGCCCCCTCGATTACGAGCAGTACTTC,CASSPLDYEQYF
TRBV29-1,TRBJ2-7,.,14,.,TGCAGCGTTCGGGCGGAGCAGGGCCCTCCCGAGCAGTACTTC,CSVRAEQGPPEQYF
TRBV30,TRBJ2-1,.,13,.,TGTGCCTGGAGTGTAGTTGGGATCACTGAGCAGTTCTTC,CAWSVVGITEQFF
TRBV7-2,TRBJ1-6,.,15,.,TGTGCCAGCAGCTCACCGACAGGTGATAATTCACCCCTCCACTTT,CASSSPTGDNSPLHF
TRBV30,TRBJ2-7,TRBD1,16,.,TGTGCCTGGACCATCCCGGGACAGGGGAAATCCTACGAGCAGTACTTC,CAWTIPGQGKSYEQYF
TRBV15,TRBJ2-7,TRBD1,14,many,TGTGCCACCAGCAGGCCGGACAGGGCCTACGAGCAGTACTTC,CATSRPDRAYEQYF
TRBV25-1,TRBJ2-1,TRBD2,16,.,TGTGCCAGCAGTCTCACTTTGGCTAGCGGGATAGGTGAGCAGTTCTTC,CASSLTLASGIGEQFF
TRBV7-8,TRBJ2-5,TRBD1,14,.,TGTGCCAGCAGCTTGGACAGGGGCTCAGAGACCCAGTACTTC,CASSLDRGSETQYF
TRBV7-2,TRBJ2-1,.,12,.,TGTGCCAGCAGTTTACAACAGCTGGTACCGTTCTTC,CASSLQQLVPFF
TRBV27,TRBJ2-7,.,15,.,TGTGCCAGCAGTCACAGGGTTGGGGGACCCTACGAGCAGTACTTC,CASSHRVGGPYEQYF
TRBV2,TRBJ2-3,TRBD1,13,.,TGTGCCAGCAGTACAGGGGATTGGGATACGCAGTATTTT,CASSTGDWDTQYF
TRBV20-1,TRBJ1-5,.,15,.,TGCAGTGCTAGGGGTGAGGGGTCAAGCAATCAGCCCCAGCATTTT,CSARGEGSSNQPQHF
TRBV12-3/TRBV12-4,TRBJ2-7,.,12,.,TGTGCCAGCACGGTTTCCCACTACGGGCAGTACTTC,CASTVSHYGQYF
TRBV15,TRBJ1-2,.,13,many,TGTGCCACCAAACCGATCCCCGAAGGTGGCTACACCTTC,CATKPIPEGGYTF